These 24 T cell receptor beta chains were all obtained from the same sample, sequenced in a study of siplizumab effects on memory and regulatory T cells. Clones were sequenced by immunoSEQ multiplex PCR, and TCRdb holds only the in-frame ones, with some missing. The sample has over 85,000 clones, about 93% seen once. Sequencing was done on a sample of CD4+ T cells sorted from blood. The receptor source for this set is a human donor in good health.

The CDR3 sequence: CASSVKGGTDGELFF. DNA of the CDR3: TGTGCCAGCAGCGTTAAGGGAGGGACGGACGGGGAGCTGTTTTTT. The chain combines TRBV9 with TRBJ2-2; 7 positions agree with TRBD2. Germline trimming cut 2 bases from V and 7 bases from J; bases unmatched to any gene: 8. The germline CDR1 and CDR2 sequences are SGDLS and YYNGEE. The CDR3 loop spans 15 amino acids.

DNA of the CDR3: TGTGCCAGCAGCCCAAATTGGGGGGACACTGAAGCTTTCTTT. This translates into CASSPNWGDTEAFF. The rearrangement joins TRBV7-9 to TRBJ1-1; weak D call: TRBD1 (5 bases). There are 14 residues in the CDR3. V shed 5 bases and J shed 3 bases, with 13 bases lying between them. CDR1 SEHNR and CDR2 FQNEAQ come from the germline V gene (reference sequence).

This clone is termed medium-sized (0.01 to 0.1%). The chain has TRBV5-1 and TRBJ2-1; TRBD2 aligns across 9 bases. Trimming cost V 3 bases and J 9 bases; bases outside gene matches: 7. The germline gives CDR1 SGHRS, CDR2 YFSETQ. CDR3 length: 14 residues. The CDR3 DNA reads TGCGCCAGCAGCTCTCGGACTAGCGTGGGTGAGCAGTTCTTC. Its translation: CASSSRTSVGEQFF.

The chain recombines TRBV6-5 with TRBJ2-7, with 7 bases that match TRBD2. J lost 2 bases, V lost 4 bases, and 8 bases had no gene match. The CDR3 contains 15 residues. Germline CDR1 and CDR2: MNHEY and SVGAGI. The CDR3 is CASSSGSGPPYEQYF. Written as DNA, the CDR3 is TGTGCCAGCAGTTCAGGTAGCGGGCCGCCCTACGAGCAGTACTTC.

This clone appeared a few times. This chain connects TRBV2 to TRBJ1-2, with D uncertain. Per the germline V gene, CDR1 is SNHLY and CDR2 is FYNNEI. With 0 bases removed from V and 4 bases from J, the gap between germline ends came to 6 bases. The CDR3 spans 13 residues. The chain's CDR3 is CASSEAPGYGYTF. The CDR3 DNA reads TGTGCCAGCAGTGAAGCCCCCGGCTATGGCTACACCTTC.

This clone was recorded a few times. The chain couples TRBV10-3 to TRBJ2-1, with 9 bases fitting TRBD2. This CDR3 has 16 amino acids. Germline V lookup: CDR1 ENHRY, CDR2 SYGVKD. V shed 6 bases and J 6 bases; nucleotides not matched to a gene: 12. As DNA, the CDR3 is TGTGCCATCAGCTTATCTAGCGGGACCGTTTCCAATGAGCAGTTCTTC. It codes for CAISLSSGTVSNEQFF.

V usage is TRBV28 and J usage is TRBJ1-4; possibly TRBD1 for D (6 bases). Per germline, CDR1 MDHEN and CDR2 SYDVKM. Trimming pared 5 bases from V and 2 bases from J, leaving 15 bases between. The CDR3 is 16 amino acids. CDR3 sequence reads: CASSAVGGRTNEKLFF. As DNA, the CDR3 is TGTGCCAGCAGTGCTGTAGGGGGTCGGACTAATGAAAAACTGTTTTTT.

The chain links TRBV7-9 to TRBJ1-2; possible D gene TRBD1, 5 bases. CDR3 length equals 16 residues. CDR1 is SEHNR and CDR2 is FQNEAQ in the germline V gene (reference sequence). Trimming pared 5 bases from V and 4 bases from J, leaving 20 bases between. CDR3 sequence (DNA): TGTGCCAGCAGCCCTCCCTTGAGGGGAGCTACCTATGGCTACACCTTC. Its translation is CASSPPLRGATYGYTF.

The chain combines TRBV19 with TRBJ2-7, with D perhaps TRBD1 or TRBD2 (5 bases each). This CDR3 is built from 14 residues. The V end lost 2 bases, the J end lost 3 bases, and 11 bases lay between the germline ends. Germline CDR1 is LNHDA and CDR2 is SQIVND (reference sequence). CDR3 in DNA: TGTGCCAGTAGTATAAGGGACGGTCTCTACGAGCAGTACTTC. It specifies CASSIRDGLYEQYF.

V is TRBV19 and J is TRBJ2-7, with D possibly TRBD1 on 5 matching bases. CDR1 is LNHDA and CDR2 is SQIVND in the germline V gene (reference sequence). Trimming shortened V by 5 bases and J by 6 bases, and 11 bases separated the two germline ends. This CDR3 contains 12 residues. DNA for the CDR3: TGTGCCAGTAGTTCAGGGATCGGCGAGCAGTACTTC. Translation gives CASSSGIGEQYF.

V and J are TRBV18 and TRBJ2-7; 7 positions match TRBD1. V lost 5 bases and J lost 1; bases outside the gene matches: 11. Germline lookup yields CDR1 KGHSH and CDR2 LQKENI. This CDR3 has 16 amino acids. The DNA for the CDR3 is TGTGCCAGCTCATCAAAGGGACAGCGGACTTCCTACGAGCAGTACTTC. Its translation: CASSSKGQRTSYEQYF.

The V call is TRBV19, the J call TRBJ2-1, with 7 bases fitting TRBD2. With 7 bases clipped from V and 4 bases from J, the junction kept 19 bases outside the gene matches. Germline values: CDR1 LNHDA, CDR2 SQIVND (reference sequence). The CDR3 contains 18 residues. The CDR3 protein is CASTPMEAGLGLYNEQFF. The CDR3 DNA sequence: TGTGCCAGTACTCCAATGGAAGCGGGGCTAGGATTATACAATGAGCAGTTCTTC.

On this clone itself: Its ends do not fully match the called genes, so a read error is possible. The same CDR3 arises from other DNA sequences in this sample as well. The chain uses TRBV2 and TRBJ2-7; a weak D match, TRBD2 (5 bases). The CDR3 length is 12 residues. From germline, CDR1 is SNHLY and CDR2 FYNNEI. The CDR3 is CAGKTDSYEQYF. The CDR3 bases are TGTGCCGGGAAGACGGACTCCTATGAGCAGTACTTC.

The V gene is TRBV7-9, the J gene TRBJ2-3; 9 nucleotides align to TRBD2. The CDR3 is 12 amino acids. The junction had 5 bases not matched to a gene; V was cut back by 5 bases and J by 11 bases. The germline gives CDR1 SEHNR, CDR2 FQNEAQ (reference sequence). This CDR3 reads CASSLSGGGQYF. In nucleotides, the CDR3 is TGTGCCAGCAGCCTTAGCGGGGGCGGGCAGTATTTT. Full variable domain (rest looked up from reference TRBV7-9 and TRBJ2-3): DTGVSQNPRHKITKRGQNVTFRCDPISEHNRLYWYRQTLGQGPEFLTYFQNEAQLEKSRLLSDRFSAERPKGSFSTLEIQRTEQGDSAMYLCASSLSGGGQYFGPGTRLTVL.

The chain's CDR3 is CASSLSTAETQYF. The CDR3 DNA follows: TGTGCCAGCTCACTCTCGACAGCTGAGACCCAGTACTTC. This sequence joins TRBV18 and TRBJ2-5; D is perhaps TRBD1 (5 bases). V lost 4 bases to trimming and J lost 5 bases, with 11 bases between them. The V gene's germline CDR1 is KGHSH and CDR2 LQKENI. The length of the CDR3 is 13 residues.

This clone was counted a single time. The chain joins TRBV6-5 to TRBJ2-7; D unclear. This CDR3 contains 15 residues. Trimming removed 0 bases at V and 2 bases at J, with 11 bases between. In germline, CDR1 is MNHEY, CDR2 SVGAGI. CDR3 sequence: CASSYSHSTAYEQYF. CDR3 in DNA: TGTGCCAGCAGTTACTCGCATTCAACCGCCTACGAGCAGTACTTC.

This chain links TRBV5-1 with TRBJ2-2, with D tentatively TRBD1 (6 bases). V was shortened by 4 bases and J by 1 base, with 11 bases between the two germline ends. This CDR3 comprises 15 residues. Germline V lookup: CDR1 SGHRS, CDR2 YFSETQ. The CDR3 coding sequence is TGCGCCAGCAGCCAAAGACAGGTGAACACCGGGGAGCTGTTTTTT. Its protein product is CASSQRQVNTGELFF.

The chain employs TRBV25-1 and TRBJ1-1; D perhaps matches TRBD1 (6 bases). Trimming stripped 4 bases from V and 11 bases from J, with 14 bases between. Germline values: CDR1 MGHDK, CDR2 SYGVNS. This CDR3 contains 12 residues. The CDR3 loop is CASSVVGGVAFF. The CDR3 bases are TGTGCCAGCAGTGTTGTAGGGGGGGTGGCTTTCTTT.

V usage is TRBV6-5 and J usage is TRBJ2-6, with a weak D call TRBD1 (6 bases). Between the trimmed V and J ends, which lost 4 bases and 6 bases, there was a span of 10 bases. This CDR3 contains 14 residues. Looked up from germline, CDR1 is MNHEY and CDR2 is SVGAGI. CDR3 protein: CASSSQGQANVLTF. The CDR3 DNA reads TGTGCCAGCAGTTCGCAGGGACAGGCCAACGTCCTGACTTTC.

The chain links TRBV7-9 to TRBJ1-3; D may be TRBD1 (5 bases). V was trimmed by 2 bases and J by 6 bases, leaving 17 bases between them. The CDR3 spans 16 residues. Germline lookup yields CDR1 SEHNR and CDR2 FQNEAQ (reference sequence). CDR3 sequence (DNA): TGTGCCAGCAGCTTACGGGTAGGGACCGAGAAAAACACCATATATTTT. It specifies CASSLRVGTEKNTIYF.

CDR3 in amino acids: CASSIRDMSEQYF. Written as DNA, the CDR3 is TGTGCCAGTAGTATTAGAGACATGTCCGAGCAGTACTTC. The genes are TRBV19 and TRBJ2-7; D call uncertain. V lost 3 bases to trimming and J lost 6 bases, with 12 bases between them. CDR1 and CDR2 from the germline V gene are LNHDA and SQIVND (reference sequence). The CDR3 is 13 amino acids.

The CDR3 DNA follows: TGCGCCAGCAGCTGGGACCTCTCCTACGAGCAGTACTTC. Translated: CASSWDLSYEQYF. The chain links TRBV5-1 to TRBJ2-7; D is possibly TRBD1 or TRBD2 (5 bases each). The CDR3 consists of 13 residues. V was trimmed by 3 bases and J by 0 bases, leaving 7 bases between them. The germline V gene encodes CDR1 SGHRS and CDR2 YFSETQ.

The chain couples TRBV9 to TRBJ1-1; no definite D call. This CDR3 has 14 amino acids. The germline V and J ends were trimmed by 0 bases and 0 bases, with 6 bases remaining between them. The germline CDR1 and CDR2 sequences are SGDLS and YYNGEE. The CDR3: CASSVEAMNTEAFF. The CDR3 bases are TGTGCCAGCAGCGTAGAGGCTATGAACACTGAAGCTTTCTTT.

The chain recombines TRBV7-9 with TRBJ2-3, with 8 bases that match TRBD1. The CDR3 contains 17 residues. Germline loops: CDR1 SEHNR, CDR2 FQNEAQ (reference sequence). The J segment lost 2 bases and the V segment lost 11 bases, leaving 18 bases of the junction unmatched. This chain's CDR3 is CAYPYGTGTGITDTQYF. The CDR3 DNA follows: TGTGCCTACCCCTATGGAACCGGGACAGGAATCACAGATACGCAGTATTTT.